This T cell receptor (beta chain) was sequenced during a study of post-analysis software for immune sequencing data. General observations from the study: Patients carried 5 or 6 TRBV segments more frequently than controls did, and TRBV5-6, TRBV5-1 and TRBV20-1 were among them.

Unique molecular identifiers were built into the TCR beta cDNA libraries. TCRdb analysed the PCR reads with MiXCR anew, one entry per CDR3 protein. The data hold a few hundred thousand distinct CDR3 sequences, with 30% to 40% observed a single time. Germline lookup yields CDR1 SEHNR and CDR2 FQNEAQ (reference sequence). This CDR3 has 15 amino acids. V lost 5 bases and J 3 bases, leaving 13 bases between the germline ends. In its sample, this clonotype was seen a few times. Its antigen is undetermined. The chain recombines TRBV7-9 with TRBJ1-4, with a weak D call TRBD1 (5 bases). The sequenced sample was blood. The TCR sequence derives from a girl aged 2-17 years with multiple sclerosis. Written as DNA, the CDR3 is TGTGCCAGCAGCATAATCAGGGCGGCTAATGAAAAACTGTTTTTT. Its translation: CASSIIRAANEKLFF.